These 5 T cell receptor beta chains originate from one sample sequenced in a study of T cell changes during pregnancy in multiple sclerosis. Sequenced by immunoSEQ multiplex PCR; TCRdb stores in-frame clones only, minus some. This sample has roughly 23,000 clones, with about 88% found just once. The source was CD4+ T cells from peripheral blood mononuclear cells, collected in the second trimester of pregnancy. Receptors originate from a female donor in good health, enrolled as a control in a pregnancy study.

This rearrangement joins TRBV5-1 to TRBJ1-1, with no clear D. Trimming left V 2 bases short and J 5 bases short, with 13 bases between. The CDR3 contains 14 residues. Germline values: CDR1 SGHRS, CDR2 YFSETQ. CDR3 in amino acids: CASSFGSTGTEAFF. Written as DNA, the CDR3 is TGCGCCAGCAGCTTTGGGTCGACGGGGACTGAAGCTTTCTTT.

This clone was seen only once. This chain connects TRBV11-1 to TRBJ2-5; TRBD1 is a possible D gene (5 bases). The germline gives CDR1 SGHAT, CDR2 FQDESV (reference sequence). The CDR3 is made up of 14 amino acids. V was cut by 0 bases and J by 4 bases, with 9 bases left in between. CDR3 sequence reads: CASSLAGVPETQYF. The CDR3 nucleotides are TGTGCCAGCAGCTTAGCAGGGGTTCCAGAGACCCAGTACTTC.

This sequence joins TRBV7-2 and TRBJ2-5; 8 bases align to TRBD2. This CDR3 has 16 amino acids. Germline trimming cut 1 base from V and 5 bases from J; bases unmatched to any gene: 9. Germline V gene data show CDR1 as SGHTA and CDR2 as FQGNSA. CDR3 coding DNA: TGTGCCAGCAGCTTAGATCTTCAGCGGGGGCTGGAGACCCAGTACTTC. It encodes CASSLDLQRGLETQYF.

The chain links TRBV11-3 to TRBJ2-7, with 9 bases that match TRBD1. V lost 5 bases to trimming and J lost 0 bases; unmatched junction nucleotides: 5. Germline V gene sequence: CDR1 SGHNT, CDR2 YENEEA. The CDR3 spans 15 residues. As DNA, the CDR3 is TGTGCCAGCAGCAAGGGACAGGGTCTCTCCTACGAGCAGTACTTC. This encodes CASSKGQGLSYEQYF.

This rearrangement joins TRBV28 to TRBJ2-1; 9 nucleotides match TRBD2. The CDR3 is 16 residues long. CDR1 MDHEN and CDR2 SYDVKM come from the germline V gene. The V and J ends lost 2 bases and 7 bases, in that order; junction bases with no gene match: 9. CDR3 sequence reads: CASSLRFGLAMNEQFF. The DNA for the CDR3 is TGTGCCAGCAGTTTACGTTTCGGACTAGCGATGAATGAGCAGTTCTTC.